This T cell receptor (beta chain) is drawn from a study of OX40 agonist ivuxolimab in advanced cancers. Study observations and caveats: Expanded peripheral T cells had an undetermined antigen specificity.

CDR3 length equals 10 residues. Germline loops: CDR1 SNHLY, CDR2 FYNNEI. Trimming left V 0 bases short and J 11 bases short, with 4 bases between. On this clone: What it recognizes is unknown.

Method: immunoSEQ multiplex PCR; TCRdb's copy keeps in-frame clones and lacks some. The sample records roughly 86,000 clones, about 90% being singletons. Cycle 7 day 1, cycle 4 day 1, and baseline were the timepoints at which blood was sampled. The TCR comes from an adult with an advanced solid tumor such as melanoma, head and neck, liver or kidney cancer. The chain is built from TRBV2 and TRBJ1-1; D remains ambiguous. The starting material was CD4+ or CD8+ T cells sorted from blood, obtained in a trial of the OX40 agonist ivuxolimab. CDR3 sequence reads: CASSEAWAFF. The CDR3 nucleotides are TGTGCCAGCAGTGAAGCCTGGGCTTTCTTT.